The 31 T cell receptor beta chains presented below share a single source sample, sequenced in a study of OX40 agonist ivuxolimab in advanced cancers. Library creation used the immunoSEQ multiplex PCR assay. Drawn from immuneACCESS, this table holds only the in-frame rearrangements with V and J called that TCRdb kept. Clones are partly lost; checked studies trace under half to an unresolved V gene and leave the rest unexplained. This sample holds 80,000 to 95,000 clones; around nine tenths were observed only once. Of the sample, approximately 1.5% is held by the ten largest clones. The sample consisted of CD4+ or CD8+ T cells sorted from blood, taken in a trial of the OX40 agonist ivuxolimab. The receptors stem from an adult with an advanced solid tumor such as melanoma, head and neck, liver or kidney cancer.

V gene TRBV9 combines with J gene TRBJ1-4; possibly TRBD1 for D (6 bases). The CDR3 length is 15 residues. The V end lost 0 bases, the J end lost 7 bases, and 13 bases lay between the germline ends. Germline lookup yields CDR1 SGDLS and CDR2 YYNGEE. The CDR3 DNA sequence: TGTGCCAGCAGCGTAGGGGGGGCAAGCTTTGAAAAACTGTTTTTT. Protein: CASSVGGASFEKLFF.

The genes are TRBV6-5 and TRBJ1-1; no firm D call. Trimming shortened V by 3 bases and J by 7 bases, and 15 bases separated the two germline ends. This CDR3 region has 14 residues. Germline CDR1 MNHEY, CDR2 SVGAGI. CDR3 bases: TGTGCCAGCAGTTATAATCAGGTCCCAAATGAAGCTTTCTTT. Translating it yields CASSYNQVPNEAFF.

V usage is TRBV6-6 and J usage is TRBJ2-5, with TRBD1 matching over 8 bases. This CDR3 is 14 amino acids long. Germline CDR1 reads MNHNY; CDR2 reads SVGAGI (reference sequence). With V trimmed by 2 bases and J by 5 bases, 4 bases remained unmatched. For the CDR3, the DNA is TGTGCCAGCAGTTACCAGGGGGCAGGGGAGACCCAGTACTTC. As protein: CASSYQGAGETQYF.

This chain links TRBV6-6 with TRBJ1-4; weak D call: TRBD1 (6 bases). The V gene lost 7 bases and the J gene lost 3 bases, with 12 bases spanning the gap. This CDR3 is 14 amino acids long. Looked up from germline, CDR1 is MNHNY and CDR2 is SVGAGI (reference sequence). The CDR3 is CASTEQGSNEKLFF. DNA for the CDR3: TGTGCCAGCACGGAACAGGGCTCTAATGAAAAACTGTTTTTT.

The rearrangement uses TRBV5-4 and TRBJ2-3; maybe TRBD2 (7 bases). Between the trimmed V and J ends, which lost 4 bases and 0 bases, there was a span of 18 bases. The CDR3 has 17 amino acids. Germline V lookup: CDR1 SGHNT, CDR2 YYREEE (reference sequence). The CDR3, as DNA: TGTGCCAGCAGCCAAGGGGGAGCGGGAACTAGCACAGATACGCAGTATTTT. Protein product: CASSQGGAGTSTDTQYF.

The genes are TRBV28 and TRBJ2-1, with 11 bases fitting TRBD2. Germline-derived CDR1 and CDR2 are MDHEN and SYDVKM. The ends lost 6 bases at V and 4 bases at J; junction bases unmatched: 8. CDR3 length: 16 residues. The CDR3 region is CASSETGTSGYNEQFF. In nucleotides, the CDR3 is TGTGCCAGCAGCGAGACCGGGACTAGCGGTTACAATGAGCAGTTCTTC.

This rearrangement joins TRBV30 to TRBJ2-2; perhaps TRBD2 as D (6 bases). The V gene's germline CDR1 is GTSNPN and CDR2 SVGIG (reference sequence). The germline V and J ends were trimmed by 5 bases and 9 bases, with 13 bases remaining between them. The CDR3 has 12 residues. Here the CDR3 DNA reads TGTGCCTGGCTGGGGACTCTACGGGAGCTGTTTTTT. Residues: CAWLGTLRELFF.

The DNA of the CDR3 is TGTGCCAGCAGCTTAGGCTCAGAGGGGAAAGCTTTCTTT. Translation: CASSLGSEGKAFF. The chain links TRBV11-3 to TRBJ1-1, with D tentatively TRBD1 (5 bases). V was trimmed by 1 base and J by 9 bases, leaving 12 bases between them. The CDR3 runs 13 residues. In germline, CDR1 is SGHNT, CDR2 YENEEA.

V and J are TRBV5-4 and TRBJ2-2; 7 positions match TRBD1. Germline assignment: CDR1 SGHNT and CDR2 YYREEE (reference sequence). V dropped 0 bases and J dropped 6; count of bases not matched to a gene: 5. The CDR3 sequence is 15 residues long. The CDR3 nucleotides read TGTGCCAGCAGCTTGGATCCTAGGGGGCCCGGGGAGCTGTTTTTT. It specifies CASSLDPRGPGELFF.

The rearrangement links TRBV18 to TRBJ1-5; no reliable D call. Germline V gives CDR1 KGHSH, CDR2 LQKENI. The CDR3 is 13 residues long. The V gene lost 2 bases and the J gene lost 4 bases, with 6 bases spanning the gap. For the CDR3, the DNA is TGTGCCAGCTCACCAGAGGAAAATCAGCCCCAGCATTTT. This translates into CASSPEENQPQHF.

This chain uses TRBV5-1 with TRBJ1-2, with D uncertain. The germline gives CDR1 SGHRS, CDR2 YFSETQ. Trimming took off 4 bases at V and 6 bases at J, with 13 bases between the two ends. This CDR3 spans 13 amino acids. This CDR3 reads CASSLRRENGYTF. CDR3 sequence (DNA): TGCGCCAGCAGCCTACGGAGGGAAAATGGCTACACCTTC.

The chain uses TRBV27 and TRBJ2-6; no clear D gene. CDR1 is MNHEY and CDR2 is SMNVEV in the germline V gene (reference sequence). Trimming removed 6 bases from V and 0 bases from J, with 9 bases in between. The length of the CDR3 is 15 residues. The CDR3 DNA reads TGTGCCAGCAGCCCTGTTAACTCTGGGGCCAACGTCCTGACTTTC. Its protein is CASSPVNSGANVLTF. The full variable domain, in which reference TRBV27 and TRBJ2-6 provide the parts outside the CDR3, is EAQVTQNPRYLITVTGKKLTVTCSQNMNHEYMSWYRQDPGLGLRQIYYSMNVEVTDKGDVPEGYKVSRKEKRNFPLILESPSPNQTSLYFCASSPVNSGANVLTFGAGSRLTVL.

The chain combines TRBV10-3 with TRBJ2-7; 7 positions agree with TRBD1. The CDR3 has 14 amino acids. The trim removed 6 bases at V and 1 base at J, leaving 6 bases unmatched. CDR1 is ENHRY, CDR2 SYGVKD, per germline. The chain's CDR3 is CAIREGTESYEQYF. The CDR3 bases are TGTGCCATCAGGGAAGGGACAGAATCCTACGAGCAGTACTTC.

The chain carries TRBV7-3 and TRBJ2-7, with D perhaps TRBD1 or TRBD2 (6 bases each). Trimming pared 2 bases from V and 5 bases from J, leaving 13 bases between. CDR3 length: 14 residues. Looked up from germline, CDR1 is SGHTA and CDR2 is FQGTGA. CDR3 nucleotide sequence: TGTGCCAGCAGCTTAGGAAGGGGGGAGAACGAGCAGTACTTC. As protein: CASSLGRGENEQYF.

V is TRBV28 and J is TRBJ1-5; 10 positions match TRBD1. Per germline, CDR1 MDHEN and CDR2 SYDVKM. This CDR3 contains 15 residues. The ends lost 11 bases at V and 10 bases at J; junction bases unmatched: 17. The CDR3 is CAGGHLRTGGGPQHF. Here the CDR3 DNA reads TGTGCCGGGGGACACCTCCGGACAGGGGGAGGACCCCAGCATTTT.

The chain employs TRBV11-3 and TRBJ2-5; no definite D call. The CDR3 extends over 15 amino acids. V was shortened by 3 bases and J by 0 bases, with 11 bases between the two germline ends. CDR1 and CDR2 from the germline V gene are SGHNT and YENEEA. For the CDR3, the DNA is TGTGCCAGCAGCTTGTCCTGGGGAAACCAAGAGACCCAGTACTTC. Amino acids: CASSLSWGNQETQYF.

The chain recombines TRBV10-1 with TRBJ2-7; D may be TRBD1 or TRBD2 (5 bases each). Trimming removed 5 bases at V and 4 bases at J, with 12 bases between. CDR1 WNHNN and CDR2 SYGVQD come from the germline V gene (reference sequence). This CDR3 contains 13 residues. The chain's CDR3 is CASSRSGAYEQYF. The DNA of the CDR3 is TGCGCCAGCAGTCGCTCCGGGGCTTACGAGCAGTACTTC.

The chain uses TRBV27 and TRBJ1-2, with a possible D match to TRBD1 (6 bases). The CDR3 loop spans 12 amino acids. Between the trimmed V and J ends, which lost 8 bases and 4 bases, there was a span of 11 bases. Germline V gene lookup returns CDR1 MNHEY and CDR2 SMNVEV (reference sequence). CDR3 amino acids: CASRQGTYGYTF. CDR3 DNA: TGTGCCAGCCGGCAGGGGACCTATGGCTACACCTTC.

This clone was seen a handful of times. This chain uses TRBV5-1 with TRBJ1-2; perhaps TRBD1 as D (5 bases). V dropped 1 base and J dropped 2 bases, with 12 bases sitting between them. Germline assignment: CDR1 SGHRS and CDR2 YFSETQ. The CDR3 runs 15 residues. CDR3 residues: CASSLTGHSNYGYTF. DNA of the CDR3: TGCGCCAGCAGCTTGACAGGACACTCCAACTATGGCTACACCTTC.

Details on this clone: Other nucleotide sequences in the sample specify the same CDR3. The rearrangement links TRBV7-8 to TRBJ2-5, with unresolved D. V was trimmed by 2 bases and J by 7 bases, leaving 5 bases between them. The CDR3 contains 11 residues. Germline assignment: CDR1 SGHVS and CDR2 FQNEAQ. CDR3 amino acids: CASSLIGTQYF. The CDR3 coding sequence is TGTGCCAGCAGCTTAATTGGGACCCAGTACTTC. Full variable domain (rest looked up from reference TRBV7-8 and TRBJ2-5): GAGVSQSPRYKVAKRGQDVALRCDPISGHVSLFWYQQALGQGPEFLTYFQNEAQLDKSGLPSDRFFAERPEGSVSTLKIQRTQQEDSAVYLCASSLIGTQYFGPGTRLLVL.

This clone is a singleton in its sample. The chain joins TRBV11-2 to TRBJ2-3; 9 nucleotides align to TRBD2. Losses at the gene ends were 3 bases for V and 2 bases for J; bases not matched to a gene: 3. CDR1 and CDR2 from the germline V gene are SGHAT and FQNNGV. This CDR3 region has 15 residues. CDR3 loop: CASSLGTSNTDTQYF. CDR3 sequence (DNA): TGTGCCAGCAGCTTGGGGACTAGCAACACAGATACGCAGTATTTT. Using reference TRBV11-2 and TRBJ2-3 for the parts outside the CDR3, the full variable domain is EAGVAQSPRYKIIEKRQSVAFWCNPISGHATLYWYQQILGQGPKLLIQFQNNGVVDDSQLPKDRFSAERLKGVDSTLKIQPAKLEDSAVYLCASSLGTSNTDTQYFGPGTRLTVL.

CDR3 region: CASSIGGGANTGELFF. In DNA, the CDR3 is TGTGCCAGCTCAATCGGCGGGGGGGCGAACACCGGGGAGCTGTTTTTT. The J gene is TRBJ2-2, the V gene TRBV18; 9 bases match TRBD2. CDR1 and CDR2 from the germline V gene are KGHSH and LQKENI. The CDR3 sequence is 16 residues long. J lost 0 bases, V lost 5 bases, and 4 bases had no gene match.

The chain carries TRBV9 and TRBJ2-1; 9 bases are shared with TRBD2. This CDR3 region has 18 residues. J was trimmed by 7 bases and V by 3 bases; bases with no gene match: 17. The germline CDR1 and CDR2 sequences are SGDLS and YYNGEE. The CDR3 here is CASSGFGSGRPRPNEQFF. Here the CDR3 DNA reads TGTGCCAGCAGCGGCTTCGGTAGCGGGAGACCCCGGCCAAATGAGCAGTTCTTC.

This clone was recorded a few times. The genes are TRBV4-2 and TRBJ1-2; D not certain. Trimming took off 0 bases at V and 8 bases at J, with 7 bases between the two ends. Germline assignment: CDR1 LGHNA and CDR2 YNFKEQ. The CDR3 has 12 amino acids. This CDR3 reads CASSQDVGGYTF. In DNA, the CDR3 is TGTGCCAGCAGCCAAGATGTAGGAGGCTACACCTTC.

V usage is TRBV9 and J usage is TRBJ1-3, with 7 bases aligning to TRBD1. This CDR3 spans 15 amino acids. Germline V gene sequence: CDR1 SGDLS, CDR2 YYNGEE. V lost 0 bases to trimming and J lost 6 bases; unmatched junction nucleotides: 6. The DNA for the CDR3 is TGTGCCAGCAGCGTAGGTCCAGGACAGGTAAACACCATATATTTT. It is translated as CASSVGPGQVNTIYF.

The chain uses TRBV6-4 and TRBJ1-1, with 9 positions matching TRBD1. CDR3 length: 15 amino acids. CDR1 MRHNA and CDR2 SNTAGT come from the germline V gene. V was clipped by 6 bases and J by 1 base; unmatched bases: 6. CDR3 coding DNA: TGTGCCAGCAGGCGACAGGGGGGAACGAACACTGAAGCTTTCTTT. Its protein is CASRRQGGTNTEAFF.

The chain has TRBV6-4 and TRBJ2-7; a weak D match, TRBD2 (6 bases). Germline-derived CDR1 and CDR2 are MRHNA and SNTAGT. V was clipped by 3 bases and J by 6 bases, with 12 bases between them. The CDR3 totals 13 residues. CDR3 protein: CASSEVEGTEQYF. In nucleotides, the CDR3 is TGTGCCAGCAGTGAGGTGGAGGGAACCGAGCAGTACTTC.

This chain joins TRBV2 and TRBJ2-4; 7 nucleotides match TRBD1. Per germline, CDR1 SNHLY and CDR2 FYNNEI. The CDR3 extends over 13 amino acids. Trimming removed 7 bases from V and 5 bases from J; junction bases left unmatched: 5. Written as DNA, the CDR3 is TGTGCCAGCATGGGGACAGTTGAAAACATTCAGTACTTC. This gives the protein CASMGTVENIQYF. The full variable domain, in which reference TRBV2 and TRBJ2-4 provide the parts outside the CDR3, is EPEVTQTPSHQVTQMGQEVILRCVPISNHLYFYWYRQILGQKVEFLVSFYNNEISEKSEIFDDQFSVERPDGSNFTLKIRSTKLEDSAMYFCASMGTVENIQYFGAGTRLSVL.

J is TRBJ2-1 and V is TRBV7-3; possibly TRBD2 for D (6 bases). CDR3 length: 16 residues. Germline CDR1 reads SGHTA; CDR2 reads FQGTGA. V was cut by 3 bases and J by 0 bases, with 12 bases left in between. Here the CDR3 reads CASSFTAGYSYNEQFF. CDR3 sequence (DNA): TGTGCCAGCAGCTTCACAGCGGGTTACTCCTACAATGAGCAGTTCTTC.

The chain joins TRBV4-1 to TRBJ2-1; possible D gene TRBD2, 7 bases. V was clipped by 4 bases and J by 0 bases, with 16 bases between them. The CDR3 totals 17 residues. CDR1 MGHRA and CDR2 YSYEKL come from the germline V gene. This CDR3 reads CASSPIEGGGSYNEQFF. CDR3 nucleotide sequence: TGCGCCAGCAGCCCCATCGAGGGGGGGGGCTCCTACAATGAGCAGTTCTTC.

The rearrangement uses TRBV7-6 and TRBJ2-3; maybe TRBD1 (6 bases). CDR1 is SGHVS, CDR2 FNYEAQ, per germline. V lost 5 bases to trimming and J lost 3 bases, with 15 bases between them. The CDR3 totals 15 residues. The CDR3 reads CASSPSNTGTDTQYF. The DNA for the CDR3 is TGTGCCAGCAGCCCGTCTAATACAGGGACAGATACGCAGTATTTT.